One and the same sample provided the 21 T cell receptor beta chains below, sequenced in a study of cytomegalovirus exposure and HLA in healthy donors. The PCR ran on 60 Vbeta and 13 Jbeta primers. The table came from immunoSEQ multiplex PCR; TCRdb's copy has only in-frame clones and leaves some out. In the table there are about 140,000 clones, about 80% of which are singletons. The sequenced sample was PBMCs. The receptors derive from a man aged 25 to 40 in good health and CMV-seropositive.

The chain employs TRBV5-6 and TRBJ1-3, with TRBD1 matching over 7 bases. The J segment lost 4 bases and the V segment lost 4 bases, leaving 8 bases of the junction unmatched. Germline V gives CDR1 SGHDT, CDR2 YYEEEE. The CDR3 totals 15 residues. CDR3 nucleotides: TGTGCCAGCAGCCCCGGGACAGAAATAGGAAACACCATATATTTT. Protein product: CASSPGTEIGNTIYF.

J is TRBJ1-1 and V is TRBV7-3; D is possibly TRBD1 (6 bases). The CDR3 loop spans 12 amino acids. From germline, CDR1 is SGHTA and CDR2 FQGTGA. Between the trimmed V and J ends, which lost 8 bases and 5 bases, there was a span of 12 bases. CDR3 protein: CASGGAQTEAFF. The CDR3 DNA reads as TGTGCCAGCGGGGGGGCCCAGACTGAAGCTTTCTTT.

This chain uses TRBV19 with TRBJ1-1, with 7 bases lining up with TRBD1. After removal of 5 bases from V and 6 bases from J, the junction contained 9 bases not matched to a gene. This CDR3 contains 14 residues. Germline values: CDR1 LNHDA, CDR2 SQIVND (reference sequence). In DNA form, the CDR3 reads TGTGCCAGTAGTGCGGCTCAGGGGGGAGCTGAAGCTTTCTTT. Translation: CASSAAQGGAEAFF.

This chain uses TRBV6-6 with TRBJ1-2, with 7 bases lining up with TRBD1. This CDR3 is 13 amino acids long. CDR1 is MNHNY, CDR2 SVGAGI, per germline (reference sequence). Unmatched junction bases numbered 5, after V lost 4 bases and J lost 6 bases. The CDR3 DNA reads TGTGCCAGCAGTTTTTTAGGACAGGATGGCTACACCTTC. The encoded protein is CASSFLGQDGYTF.

The J gene is TRBJ2-7, the V gene TRBV30; D is undetermined. CDR3 size: 13 residues. Germline lookup yields CDR1 GTSNPN and CDR2 SVGIG (reference sequence). V was shortened by 3 bases and J by 3 bases, with 12 bases between the two germline ends. The CDR3 region is CAWRAEGYYEQYF. CDR3 nucleotides: TGTGCCTGGAGGGCGGAAGGTTACTACGAGCAGTACTTC.

The genes are TRBV10-2 and TRBJ1-6; 8 nucleotides agree with TRBD1. The ends lost 5 bases at V and 7 bases at J; junction bases unmatched: 4. Germline loops: CDR1 WSHSY, CDR2 SAAADI. CDR3 length equals 14 residues. CDR3 nucleotides: TGCGCCAGCAGTCGGACAGGGAGAAATTCACCCCTCCACTTT. This translates into CASSRTGRNSPLHF.

The V and J genes are TRBV5-1 and TRBJ2-3; a possible D gene is TRBD2 (5 bases). The germline V gene encodes CDR1 SGHRS and CDR2 YFSETQ. V gave up 5 bases and J gave up 2 bases, with 18 bases separating them. CDR3 length: 16 amino acids. Here the CDR3 DNA reads TGCGCCAGCAGACTCGCCCCTAGCCGGGCCACAGATACGCAGTATTTT. Amino acid sequence: CASRLAPSRATDTQYF.

The V call is TRBV7-8, the J call TRBJ2-1; 12 positions agree with TRBD2. The CDR3 totals 14 residues. Germline assignment: CDR1 SGHVS and CDR2 FQNEAQ. Germline trimming cut 5 bases from V and 4 bases from J; bases unmatched to any gene: 0. Written as DNA, the CDR3 is TGTGCCAGCAGCGGACTAGCGGGGTACAATGAGCAGTTCTTC. Amino acids: CASSGLAGYNEQFF.

CDR3 DNA: TGTGCCAGCAGTTCCCCCCAAGCCTTGAACTCCTACGAGCAGTACTTC. Protein: CASSSPQALNSYEQYF. The chain has TRBV6-6 and TRBJ2-7; D gene unclear. The V gene lost 4 bases and the J gene lost 0 bases, with 16 bases spanning the gap. Looked up from germline, CDR1 is MNHNY and CDR2 is SVGAGI (reference sequence). The CDR3 covers 16 residues.

This chain uses TRBV6-1 with TRBJ2-2; D gene unclear. The germline gives CDR1 MNHNS, CDR2 SASEGT. The CDR3 has 14 residues. V shed 7 bases and J shed 0 bases, with 9 bases lying between them. The CDR3 nucleotides read TGTGCCAGCAAATTGCCAGCGAACACCGGGGAGCTGTTTTTT. Translating it yields CASKLPANTGELFF.

The V call is TRBV6-5, the J call TRBJ2-5, with D possibly matching TRBD1 (6 bases). The DNA end is more similar to TRBJ2-7, so the J call may be wrong. The CDR3 runs to 13 residues. Germline lookup yields CDR1 MNHEY and CDR2 SVGAGI. The CDR3, as DNA: TGTGCCAGCAGAACACCAACAGGGTACGAGCAGTACTTC. It yields the protein CASRTPTGYEQYF.

This chain links TRBV2 with TRBJ1-2; perhaps TRBD1 as D (5 bases). V dropped 4 bases and J dropped 4 bases, with 13 bases sitting between them. The CDR3 covers 14 residues. Germline V gives CDR1 SNHLY, CDR2 FYNNEI. CDR3 nucleotide sequence: TGTGCCAGCAGTGTCGGGCGGGACTTCTATGGCTACACCTTC. It codes for CASSVGRDFYGYTF.

CDR3 residues: CASSPEAGGPYEQYF. The DNA for the CDR3 is TGTGCCAGCAGCCCAGAAGCGGGAGGGCCCTACGAGCAGTACTTC. The genes are TRBV7-8 and TRBJ2-5; the match to TRBD2 covers 10 bases. The last part of the DNA fits TRBJ2-7 better; the J call may be wrong. The CDR3 is 15 residues long. Per the germline V gene, CDR1 is SGHVS and CDR2 is FQNEAQ.

This clone was detected only a few times. J is TRBJ1-5 and V is TRBV19; D remains ambiguous. Germline CDR1 and CDR2: LNHDA and SQIVND (reference sequence). The CDR3 is 11 amino acids. The V and J ends lost 6 bases and 7 bases respectively, with 7 bases between them. The CDR3: CASRAGQPQHF. CDR3 coding DNA: TGTGCCAGTAGAGCCGGGCAGCCCCAGCATTTT.

The chain has TRBV5-1 and TRBJ2-7, with a tentative D call TRBD2 (7 bases). V was cut by 2 bases and J by 6 bases, with 15 bases left in between. Germline V gene data show CDR1 as SGHRS and CDR2 as YFSETQ. This CDR3 contains 14 residues. The CDR3 DNA follows: TGCGCCAGCAGCTTCCTGGGGGGGGGCGTCGAGCAGTACTTC. It translates to CASSFLGGGVEQYF.

This clone was picked up one time. V and J are TRBV6-1 and TRBJ2-3; D not certain. The V end lost 1 base, the J end lost 9 bases, and 5 bases lay between the germline ends. The CDR3 is made up of 11 amino acids. Germline values: CDR1 MNHNS, CDR2 SASEGT. The CDR3 region has the DNA TGTGCCAGCAGTGAAGGGGCGACGCAGTATTTT. The encoded protein is CASSEGATQYF.

The chain has TRBV5-8 and TRBJ2-1; D is ambiguous. The V end lost 6 bases, the J end lost 7 bases, and 14 bases lay between the germline ends. CDR1 and CDR2 from the germline V gene are SGHTS and YDEGEE. CDR3 length equals 13 residues. The DNA for the CDR3 is TGTGCCAGCAACCGCGATCGTCATAATGAGCAGTTCTTC. It translates to CASNRDRHNEQFF.

This CDR3 is CASSEGQGVGYGYTF. The CDR3 nucleotides are TGTGCCAGCAGTGAAGGACAGGGGGTTGGATATGGCTACACCTTC. The genes are TRBV6-1 and TRBJ1-2; 9 bases are shared with TRBD1. The V gene end was trimmed by 1 base and the J gene end by 5 bases; junction bases not matched to a gene: 5. The CDR3 consists of 15 residues. Germline V CDR1 and CDR2: MNHNS, SASEGT.

The chain has TRBV28 and TRBJ2-5, with TRBD1 matching over 9 bases. The J call could be wrong; TRBJ2-7 is a better fit for the DNA end. CDR3 length equals 17 residues. Per the germline V gene, CDR1 is MDHEN and CDR2 is SYDVKM. CDR3 protein: CASSVGTGFPKPYEQYF. DNA for the CDR3: TGTGCCAGCAGTGTCGGGACAGGGTTCCCCAAACCCTACGAGCAGTACTTC.

V usage is TRBV4-1 and J usage is TRBJ1-5; 10 bases align to TRBD1. The J segment lost 3 bases and the V segment lost 5 bases, leaving 10 bases of the junction unmatched. This CDR3 comprises 17 residues. The germline gives CDR1 MGHRA, CDR2 YSYEKL. The CDR3 loop reads CASSNLGTGELNQPQHF. In nucleotides, the CDR3 is TGCGCCAGCAGCAACCTGGGGACAGGGGAACTCAATCAGCCCCAGCATTTT.

The V gene is TRBV7-9, the J gene TRBJ2-5; TRBD2 matches 10 bases. CDR1 and CDR2 (germline): SEHNR, FQNEAQ (reference sequence). The CDR3 is 14 residues long. The V gene end was trimmed by 7 bases and the J gene end by 3 bases; junction bases not matched to a gene: 5. In nucleotides, the CDR3 is TGTGCCAGCAATTTCGGACTAGCGGAAGAGACCCAGTACTTC. It encodes CASNFGLAEETQYF.